The following is a TCR beta chain sequence with its context. Its antigen has not been determined. No clone much larger than this one lies a single base away; base qualities are absent. Synthetic TCR analog templates were spiked into each PCR so that absolute template abundance could be estimated from read counts. The immunoSEQ assay was used to amplify TCRbeta CDR3 regions from genomic DNA with bias-controlled V and J gene primers. Sequencing of rearranged TCRbeta segments was done at approximately 20X coverage. Regarding the original processing steps: Clustering was used to correct sequencing errors, and CDR3s were annotated against IMGT to assign V, D and J genes. Downstream analyses used only productive TCRbeta rearrangements and left out out-of-frame or stop-codon sequences. Clonality was computed as one minus Shannon entropy normalized by the log of the number of unique productive sequences. Fisher's exact test with Benjamini-Hochberg correction, using a cutoff of adjusted p below 0.01, was how clones that differed between time points or between blood and tumor were identified. Imported from immuneACCESS, the table was reduced by TCRdb to in-frame sequences with V and J called. These copies leave out some clones; in studies compared against another copy, an unresolved V gene accounts for under half, and the cause of the remainder is not known. For V, J and clone size, that table is used; D and trimming come from the DNA. The sample includes about 38,000 clones, with over 75% observed a single time. Of the sample, about 17% falls within the top ten clones.

For this chain, trimming is 6 bases at the V end and 1 base at the J end, and the number of junction bases without a gene match is 12. Including the terminal cysteine and phenylalanine, the CDR3 comprises 19 residues. CDR3 DNA is the only sequence kept; it has 57 bases, read in frame from the first base. Based on the germline V gene (reference sequence), the CDR1 and CDR2 sequences are LNHDA and SQIVND. The sample belongs to a study of PD-L1 blockade in urothelial cancer (dated by TCRdb to 2015 to 2018). Notes on the research overall: Therapy was started in the mid-2010s for all patients, and atezolizumab 1,200 mg was administered intravenously every 3 weeks. Twenty-five of 29 patients were males with bladder-origin urothelial cancer, and about 65% of the 29 reported a prior smoking history. Durable clinical benefit was achieved by nine patients but not by the remaining 20. In the same patients, whole exome sequencing and RNA sequencing of pretreatment tumors were performed in addition to TCR sequencing. An ECOG performance status of 0 or 1 was recorded for the patients, and 0 to 3 prior chemotherapy regimens had been received by the patients. Pretreatment blood TCR-seq was available for around 29 patients, at least one posttreatment blood collection was obtained for roughly 25 patients, and tumor TCR-seq was available for roughly 25 patients. Blood samples were analyzed at 3 weeks after treatment start (second dose) and at 6 weeks after treatment start. Somatic, immune and clinical correlates of response to PD-L1 blockade with atezolizumab in urothelial cancer were the focus of an exploratory multi-omic analysis. TCR sequencing covered pretreatment tumor samples and matched, serially collected peripheral blood taken before and after atezolizumab treatment. Blood samples gave median yields of around 140,000 T cells and 82,636 unique TCRs, along with a median clonality of about 0.084. Durable clinical benefit was defined as a progression-free survival longer than 6 months, and TCR features were additionally tested against progression-free survival and overall survival. Study-level results and caveats: Improved progression-free and overall survival was found to be associated with pretreatment peripheral blood TCR clonality below the median. Patients with durable benefit showed greater expansion of tumor-associated TCR clones in peripheral blood 3 weeks after starting treatment (n ≈ 21, p = 0.022). Small sample size (n ≈ 29) and many exploratory analyses mean the results are intended to be hypothesis-generating.

The cohort included roughly 30 patients with locally advanced or metastatic urothelial carcinoma who were treated at Memorial Sloan Kettering on a trial protocol. Peripheral blood mononuclear cells were collected pretreatment and during treatment, at between 1 and 8 total time points per patient. The Qiagen DNeasy Blood extraction kit was used to purify genomic DNA from total PBMCs and from tumor samples. PBMCs were collected pretreatment and during treatment and were isolated and stored as previously described. The receptor was derived from a man between 60 and 70 years old with urothelial cancer. The sequence links TRBV19 to TRBJ2-1; TRBD2 aligns with 13 central bases. Material: PBMCs, obtained around atezolizumab (anti-PD-L1) treatment. CDR3 sequence: CASRRRTSGGHMSYNEQFF. The bases are TGTGCCAGTAGAAGAAGGACTAGCGGGGGCCATATGTCCTACAATGAGCAGTTCTTC.